Included here is one T cell receptor beta chain sequence, with context. The antigen is not known. TCRdb's table, derived via immunoSEQ multiplex PCR, lists solely in-frame clones and lacks some. The table lists nearly 400,000 clones, roughly 90% of them singletons, with under 2% in the top ten. The data belong to a study of Ad26.COV2.S vaccination and SARS-CoV-2 variants. Findings and limits, study-wide: Vaccinees reportedly had broad spike-specific CD8+ and CD4+ T cell responses. Measurements of TCR breadth and depth may have given underestimates of the total T cell responses.

Documented treatment: some 19 received Ad26.COV2.S at low or high dose, single or two shots; about 5 received placebo; per-sample allocation not given. Sampling happened 63 days after the first vaccine or placebo injection. Vaccination employed an Ad26 vector expressing the Wuhan-strain SARS-CoV-2 spike. The V end was cut by 6 bases, the J end by 1 base, with 13 bases between. The CDR3 runs to 15 residues. Germline V gene lookup returns CDR1 SNHLY and CDR2 FYNNEI. The clonotype originates from a person between 18 and 65 years old who received the Ad26.COV2.S COVID-19 vaccine or a placebo. V usage is TRBV2 and J usage is TRBJ1-3, with no clear D. Sequenced material: peripheral blood, taken in a trial of Ad26.COV2.S vaccine versus placebo. CDR3 DNA sequence: TGTGCCAGCAGGCAAGGAGTGGGGTCTGGAAACACCATATATTTT. Its translation: CASRQGVGSGNTIYF.